What follows is one TCR beta chain and its context. Its antigen is not identified. Researchers ran the PCR with 60 Vbeta and 13 Jbeta primers. The assay was immunoSEQ multiplex PCR, and TCRdb's table has in-frame clones only and misses some. The repertoire holds more than 85,000 clones, with 50% to 70% as singletons. J lost 0 bases, V lost 4 bases, and 4 bases had no gene match. The CDR3 contains 14 residues. Looked up from germline, CDR1 is SGDLS and CDR2 is YYNGEE. The data belong to a study of cytomegalovirus exposure and HLA in healthy donors. Points from the study as a whole: Common viral pathogens were later found to be apparently linked to several of the most significant clusters. Follow-up analysis later connected one missense variant in DCLRE1C with trimming of TCR beta V- and J-genes. Among CMV-associated TCR beta chains, most appeared HLA-restricted in a later analysis.

The specimen sequenced was PBMCs. The chain uses TRBV9 and TRBJ2-7, with 7 bases aligning to TRBD1. The source is a human donor in good health. CDR3 nucleotide sequence: TGTGCCAGCAGCCCGGACAGGAGCTCCTACGAGCAGTACTTC. Translating gives CASSPDRSSYEQYF. The complete variable domain, with remaining parts taken from reference TRBV9 and TRBJ2-7, reads DSGVTQTPKHLITATGQRVTLRCSPRSGDLSVYWYQQSLDQGLQFLIQYYNGEERAKGNILERFSAQQFPDLHSELNLSSLELGDSALYFCASSPDRSSYEQYFGPGTRLTVT.